Given below is one T cell receptor beta chain in context. The V and J ends lost 4 bases and 0 bases respectively, with 13 bases between them. The CDR3 runs to 15 residues. The record originates from a study of technical replicates of blood from a few donors. The table came from immunoSEQ multiplex PCR; TCRdb's copy has only in-frame clones and leaves some out. The sample includes 70,000 to 95,000 clones, about 94% seen only once; the top ten take about 0.22%. This sequence joins TRBV5-3 and TRBJ1-1, with unresolved D. TRBV5-3 is recorded as an ORF, its role being uncertain. The specimen was T cells isolated from PBMCs. This receptor was identified in a human donor in good health. The CDR3 sequence: CARSPEVGMNTEAFF. The CDR3 DNA follows: TGTGCCAGAAGCCCGGAGGTAGGCATGAACACTGAAGCTTTCTTT.